This is a list of T cell receptor beta chains from one sample in a study of blood T cell repertoires in COVID-19. Libraries were prepared by immunoSEQ multiplex PCR; TCRdb keeps only in-frame clonotypes and omits some of them. The sample yields 140,000 to 150,000 clones, 75% to 90% seen once. The sequencing input was peripheral blood. These receptors were collected from a man aged 50 to 60 who had recovered from COVID-19. Both conserved end residues are part of each CDR3. The order of the fields is J gene, clone size, D gene, V gene, CDR3 DNA, CDR3 protein. The D gene is left open where the match is weak. A clone size is listed for some rows: how often the clone was seen (once, few, many), or a class if it is expanded.

J: TRBJ2-7
size: .
D: TRBD2
V: TRBV7-2
DNA: TGTGCCAGCACCCTCCTGGGGGGGGGATCCTACGAGCAGTACTTC
CDR3: CASTLLGGGSYEQYF

J: TRBJ2-3
size: .
D: .
V: TRBV11-3
DNA: TGTGCCAGCAGTAACAGGGATTCAACAGATACGCAGTATTTT
CDR3: CASSNRDSTDTQYF

J: TRBJ2-3
size: once
D: TRBD2
V: TRBV30
DNA: TGTGCCTGGAGTCAGGGACTAGCGACAACGACGCAGTATTTT
CDR3: CAWSQGLATTTQYF

J: TRBJ2-7
size: .
D: .
V: TRBV3-1/TRBV3-2
DNA: TGTGCCAGCAGCCAACGTGGCGGCGGCAACTACGAGCAGTACTTC
CDR3: CASSQRGGGNYEQYF

J: TRBJ1-2
size: .
D: TRBD1
V: TRBV6-4
DNA: TGTGCCAGCAGTCCCGGGACAGGCGAACCTTATGGCTACACCTTC
CDR3: CASSPGTGEPYGYTF

J: TRBJ2-2
size: few
D: .
V: TRBV19
DNA: TGTGCCAGTAGTGGGGTTCGGGGGGCTACCGGGGAGCTGTTTTTT
CDR3: CASSGVRGATGELFF

J: TRBJ2-7
size: once
D: TRBD1
V: TRBV27
DNA: TGTGCCAGCAGCCGCGGACAGGGGTCAGCCTACGAGCAGTACTTC
CDR3: CASSRGQGSAYEQYF

J: TRBJ2-2
size: .
D: TRBD1
V: TRBV7-2
DNA: TGTGCCAGCAGCTTAGCCCCTAGACAGGGAGCTACCGGGGAGCTGTTTTTT
CDR3: CASSLAPRQGATGELFF

J: TRBJ2-1
size: few
D: TRBD2
V: TRBV15
DNA: TGTGCCACCAGCACTTGGGGGGGCAATGAGCAGTTCTTC
CDR3: CATSTWGGNEQFF

J: TRBJ1-1
size: few
D: TRBD1
V: TRBV11-2
DNA: TGTGCCAGCAGCTTGGACAGGGGCACTGAAGCTTTCTTT
CDR3: CASSLDRGTEAFF

J: TRBJ1-2
size: many
D: TRBD1
V: TRBV5-1
DNA: TGCGCCAGCAGCTTCGATGGGACAGGAATCTATGGCTACACCTTC
CDR3: CASSFDGTGIYGYTF

J: TRBJ1-3
size: .
D: TRBD1
V: TRBV9
DNA: TGTGCCAGCAGCGTAACCCAGGGGACAGGCGGGTCTGGAAACACCATATATTTT
CDR3: CASSVTQGTGGSGNTIYF

J: TRBJ1-2
size: .
D: .
V: TRBV27
DNA: TGTGCCAGCAGTCCAATACGACAGGCGACGGGCTTCTATGGCTACACCTTC
CDR3: CASSPIRQATGFYGYTF

J: TRBJ2-7
size: .
D: TRBD2
V: TRBV19
DNA: TGTGCCAGTAGTATAGGTTCTAGCGGGGGTCGTTACGAGCAGTACTTC
CDR3: CASSIGSSGGRYEQYF

J: TRBJ2-1
size: .
D: TRBD2
V: TRBV14
DNA: TGTGCCAGCAGCCGCCGGGGCGGGGGGGCCAATGAGCAGTTCTTC
CDR3: CASSRRGGGANEQFF

J: TRBJ2-7
size: .
D: TRBD1
V: TRBV6-2/TRBV6-3
DNA: TGTGCCAGCAGTCTCAGACAGGGAAGGGACGAGCAGTACTTC
CDR3: CASSLRQGRDEQYF

J: TRBJ2-2
size: .
D: TRBD2
V: TRBV7-2
DNA: TGTGCCAGCACCCTCACTCGGACTAGCGGCACCCGGGGGGAGCTGTTTTTT
CDR3: CASTLTRTSGTRGELFF

J: TRBJ1-5
size: .
D: .
V: TRBV23-1
DNA: TGCGCCAGCAGTCAATCCGAACCGACAGGCCCAAGGGGGCCCCAGCATTTT
CDR3: CASSQSEPTGPRGPQHF

J: TRBJ2-7
size: .
D: .
V: TRBV7-8
DNA: TGTGCCAGCAGCCCACGGACGACTAGACAGAGTACCTACGAGCAGTACTTC
CDR3: CASSPRTTRQSTYEQYF

J: TRBJ2-1
size: .
D: .
V: TRBV5-6
DNA: TGTGCCAGCAGCTTAAAGCGGTACAATGAGCAGTTCTTC
CDR3: CASSLKRYNEQFF

J: TRBJ2-3
size: .
D: .
V: TRBV5-1
DNA: TGCGCCAGCAGCTCCGTGGGCAGCACAGATACGCAGTATTTT
CDR3: CASSSVGSTDTQYF

J: TRBJ2-1
size: .
D: TRBD2
V: TRBV7-2
DNA: TGTGCCAGCAGCGTTGCCGGGACTAGCGGTATCGAGCAGTTCTTC
CDR3: CASSVAGTSGIEQFF